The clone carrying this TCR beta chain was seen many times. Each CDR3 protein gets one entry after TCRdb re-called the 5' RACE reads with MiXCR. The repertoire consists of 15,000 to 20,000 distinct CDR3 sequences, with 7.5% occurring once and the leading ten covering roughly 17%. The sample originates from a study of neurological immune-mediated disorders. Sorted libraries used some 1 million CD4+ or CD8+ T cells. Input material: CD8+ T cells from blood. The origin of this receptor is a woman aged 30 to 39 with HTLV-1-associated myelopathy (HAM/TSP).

In DNA, the CDR3 is TGTGCCAGCAGCCAAGAGGTGACAGGGGTTGACGAGCAGTACTTC. Residues: CASSQEVTGVDEQYF. This sequence joins TRBV4-2 and TRBJ2-7, with 8 bases fitting TRBD1. Germline CDR1 LGHNA, CDR2 YNFKEQ. The CDR3 is 15 amino acids. V lost 0 bases, J lost 5 bases, and 6 bases stayed unmatched.